This TCR beta chain was sequenced for a study of T cell changes during pregnancy in multiple sclerosis. V was clipped by 7 bases and J by 3 bases; unmatched bases: 11. The CDR3 consists of 16 residues. In germline, CDR1 is SNHLY, CDR2 FYNNEI. Generated by immunoSEQ multiplex PCR, the TCRdb table keeps only in-frame clones and is missing some. The data show about 120,000 clones, roughly 92% seen once. This receptor was obtained from a female donor with multiple sclerosis, enrolled in a pregnancy study. The rearrangement uses TRBV2 and TRBJ2-1; 8 bases match TRBD2. Sample: peripheral blood, taken before pregnancy. CDR3 DNA: TGTGCCAGCAACGAAGAGGATGCGGGAGGCTACAATGAGCAGTTCTTC. This sequence encodes CASNEEDAGGYNEQFF.